The 16 T cell receptor beta chains listed next were all sequenced from one sample in a study of circulating tumor DNA in untreated peripheral T-cell lymphoma. TCRdb's table, derived via immunoSEQ multiplex PCR, lists solely in-frame clones and lacks some. Of about 8,500 clones in the sample, 80% to 85% were seen once. Source material: tumor tissue. These receptors came from a human donor with peripheral T-cell lymphoma.

The chain is built from TRBV7-6 and TRBJ2-7; D is uncertain. The CDR3 covers 14 residues. Trimming cost V 3 bases and J 5 bases, with 14 bases left between them. CDR1 and CDR2 from the germline V gene are SGHVS and FNYEAQ. CDR3 sequence (DNA): TGTGCCAGCAGCTTGGTGGACCGAGAAGACGAGCAGTACTTC. Translating gives CASSLVDREDEQYF. Looking up the rest from reference TRBV7-6 and TRBJ2-7 gives the full variable domain: GAGVSQSPRYKVTKRGQDVALRCDPISGHVSLYWYRQALGQGPEFLTYFNYEAQQDKSGLPNDRFSAERPEGSISTLTIQRTEQRDSAMYRCASSLVDREDEQYFGPGTRLTVT.

This rearrangement joins TRBV27 to TRBJ1-2; D unresolved. This CDR3 is built from 15 residues. The germline V gene has CDR1 MNHEY and CDR2 SMNVEV (reference sequence). Trimming took off 3 bases at V and 3 bases at J, with 14 bases between the two ends. The CDR3 nucleotides read TGTGCCAGCAGTTTCTGGGCCGGCGCCCACTATGGCTACACCTTC. Translating gives CASSFWAGAHYGYTF.

This clone was observed a handful of times. CDR3 region: CASSPNPAPYEQYF. The CDR3 nucleotides are TGTGCCAGCTCACCGAATCCAGCCCCCTACGAGCAGTACTTC. The J gene is TRBJ2-7, the V gene TRBV18, with D unresolved. Germline CDR1 is KGHSH and CDR2 is LQKENI. Trimming left V 3 bases short and J 2 bases short, with 11 bases between. This CDR3 has 14 residues.

Only one count was recorded for this clone. At one boundary the junction diverges from the germline segment, which might be a read error. The chain carries TRBV6-8 and TRBJ2-3, with TRBD2 identical over 8 bases. The V gene's germline CDR1 is MNHGY and CDR2 SAAAGT. The CDR3 totals 16 residues. CDR3 coding DNA: TGTACCAGCAGTGAGAAAGCGGGGGCCGAGGGAGATACGCAGTATTTT. Its translation is CTSSEKAGAEGDTQYF.

This chain connects TRBV11-3 to TRBJ1-2; 8 positions match TRBD1. The CDR3 loop spans 15 amino acids. In germline, CDR1 is SGHNT, CDR2 YENEEA. V was clipped by 4 bases and J by 0 bases; unmatched bases: 4. Written as DNA, the CDR3 is TGTGCCAGCAGCTCAGGACAGGGACCTAACTATGGCTACACCTTC. It specifies CASSSGQGPNYGYTF.

There are a few counts of this clone. V usage is TRBV19 and J usage is TRBJ2-1; D is possibly TRBD1 (5 bases). CDR3 length: 11 residues. Germline V lookup: CDR1 LNHDA, CDR2 SQIVND (reference sequence). V gave up 3 bases and J gave up 11 bases, with 8 bases separating them. The CDR3 reads CASSIGAKQFF. In DNA form, the CDR3 reads TGTGCCAGTAGTATTGGGGCAAAGCAGTTCTTC.

The chain carries TRBV10-3 and TRBJ1-1; tentative D call: TRBD1 (5 bases). The germline CDR1 and CDR2 sequences are ENHRY and SYGVKD. The CDR3 runs 15 residues. The V and J ends lost 0 bases and 0 bases respectively, with 8 bases between them. Written as DNA, the CDR3 is TGTGCCATCAGTGAGTCAGACAGTATGAACACTGAAGCTTTCTTT. This codes for CAISESDSMNTEAFF.

Here the CDR3 DNA reads TGCGCCAGCAGCCAAGACGGACAGCTCCGGGGTGAAAAACTGTTTTTT. Its translation: CASSQDGQLRGEKLFF. This chain connects TRBV4-1 to TRBJ1-4; TRBD1 might be the D (6 bases). Trimming removed 0 bases at V and 7 bases at J, with 15 bases between. This CDR3 is built from 16 residues. In germline, CDR1 is MGHRA, CDR2 YSYEKL.

This rearrangement joins TRBV18 to TRBJ1-1; the D gene is possibly TRBD1 (5 bases). The V gene lost 4 bases and the J gene lost 0 bases, with 12 bases spanning the gap. The germline gives CDR1 KGHSH, CDR2 LQKENI. CDR3 length: 15 amino acids. This chain's CDR3 is CASSHGGRVNTEAFF. CDR3 sequence (DNA): TGTGCCAGCTCACACGGGGGACGGGTGAACACTGAAGCTTTCTTT.

The V call is TRBV19, the J call TRBJ2-1, with TRBD1 as a possible D gene (5 bases). Trimming removed 4 bases from V and 4 bases from J, with 11 bases in between. The CDR3 has 14 residues. CDR1 is LNHDA and CDR2 is SQIVND in the germline V gene (reference sequence). CDR3 nucleotide sequence: TGTGCCAGTAGTAGCCGAAGGGGATACAATGAGCAGTTCTTC. This sequence encodes CASSSRRGYNEQFF.

The rearrangement uses TRBV11-3 and TRBJ2-7; 15 bases agree with TRBD2. Germline V gene data show CDR1 as SGHNT and CDR2 as YENEEA. V dropped 5 bases and J dropped 2; count of bases not matched to a gene: 4. The CDR3 covers 16 residues. The CDR3 protein is CASSQGTSGGTYEQYF. The CDR3 DNA sequence: TGTGCCAGCAGCCAGGGGACTAGCGGGGGGACCTACGAGCAGTACTTC.

This chain joins TRBV1 and TRBJ1-1; TRBD1 reflects the table's D call only, with no check against the DNA. TRBV1 is deemed a pseudogene. CDR3 size: 15 residues. CDR3 bases: TGCGCCAGCTCTCAGGGGGGCACCGGGGACACTGAAGCTTTCTTT. Translating it yields CASSQGGTGDTEAFF.

In nucleotides, the CDR3 is TGTGCCAGCACCCTCAGGGTAGTATCACGGTCCCTAGCCAAAAACATTCAGTACTTC. This encodes CASTLRVVSRSLAKNIQYF. The rearrangement joins TRBV11-3 to TRBJ2-4, with a tentative D call TRBD1 (5 bases). The germline V gene encodes CDR1 SGHNT and CDR2 YENEEA. The length of the CDR3 is 19 residues. Trimming shortened V by 7 bases and J by 0 bases, and 25 bases separated the two germline ends.

The chain uses TRBV15 and TRBJ1-1, with D possibly matching TRBD1 (6 bases). The V end lost 0 bases, the J end lost 4 bases, and 9 bases lay between the germline ends. The CDR3 runs 14 residues. CDR1 LNHNV and CDR2 YYDKDF come from the germline V gene (reference sequence). The CDR3 region has the DNA TGTGCCACCAGCAGAGACAGGGGTGGCACTGAAGCTTTCTTT. Encoded protein: CATSRDRGGTEAFF.

A word on this clone: A junction boundary mismatches the germline segment, possibly from a read error. The chain combines TRBV7-2 with TRBJ2-7; either TRBD1 or TRBD2 may supply D (5 bases each). Germline V lookup: CDR1 SGHTA, CDR2 FQGNSA. This CDR3 is 14 amino acids long. CDR3 loop: CASSPAGSSYEQYF. The CDR3 bases are TGTGCCAGCAGCCCTGCAGGGAGTTCCTATGAGCAGTACTTC.

This clone was observed once. The chain combines TRBV29-1 with TRBJ2-3; the D gene is possibly TRBD2 (5 bases). This CDR3 has 15 residues. V was pared by 0 bases and J by 2 bases, with 12 bases between. The V gene's germline CDR1 is SQVTM and CDR2 ANQGSEA. The CDR3 spells CSVEESSHFTDTQYF. The CDR3 DNA reads as TGCAGCGTTGAAGAATCTAGCCATTTCACAGATACGCAGTATTTT.